This T cell receptor (beta chain) emerged from a study of blood T cell repertoires in COVID-19. Study summary: Sample material is recorded as cDNA or gDNA derived from T cells, B-cell-depleted T cells, or PBMCs.

This CDR3 is built from 16 residues. Germline CDR1 MDHEN, CDR2 SYDVKM. The V gene end was trimmed by 3 bases and the J gene end by 3 bases; junction bases not matched to a gene: 9. In the study's own analysis: How many nucleated cells were present was estimated from reference gene primer amplification. Assay: immunoSEQ multiplex PCR; the TCRdb copy retains only in-frame clones and omits some. D and trimming were read from the DNA, whereas the V and J calls and clone size are those reported in that table. The sample consists of 200,000 to 250,000 clones, less than 85% of them appearing once. This study enrolled people aged roughly 18 to 89 from about 26 US geographic areas. Self-reported history from a screening survey and questionnaire set each donor's cohort.

The chain joins TRBV28 to TRBJ1-2; the match to TRBD1 covers 8 bases. The specimen was PBMCs or T cells enriched from blood (not recorded which). This sequence originates from a man aged 55 to 70 who had recovered from COVID-19. The DNA for the CDR3 is TGTGCCAGCAGTTTCAATTATGGACAGGGACACTATGGCTACACCTTC. Translated, it gives CASSFNYGQGHYGYTF.